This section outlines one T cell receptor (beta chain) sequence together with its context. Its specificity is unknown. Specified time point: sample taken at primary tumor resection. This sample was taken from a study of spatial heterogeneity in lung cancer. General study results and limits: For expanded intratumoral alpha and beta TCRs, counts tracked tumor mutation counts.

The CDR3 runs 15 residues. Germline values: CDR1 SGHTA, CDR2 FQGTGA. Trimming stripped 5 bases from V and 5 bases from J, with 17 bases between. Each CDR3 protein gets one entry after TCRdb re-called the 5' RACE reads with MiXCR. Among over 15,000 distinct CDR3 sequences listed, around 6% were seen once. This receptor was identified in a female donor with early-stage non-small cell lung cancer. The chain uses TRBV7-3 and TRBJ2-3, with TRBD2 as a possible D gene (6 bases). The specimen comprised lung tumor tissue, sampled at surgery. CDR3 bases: TGTGCCAGCAGCCCCCCGGGTGGGGGGAGAGATACGCAGTATTTT. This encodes CASSPPGGGRDTQYF.